The 29 T cell receptor beta chains below were found in one sample sequenced in a study of CD8+ T cells in alopecia areata. Described treatment: oral pan-JAK inhibitor, 5-10 mg twice daily. Once RNA had been extracted, it was reverse transcribed into cDNA to act as the sequencing template. The data were produced by immunoSEQ multiplex PCR, yet TCRdb's version contains in-frame clones alone and is incomplete. The sample lists some 190,000 clones; 64% were seen once. Material: CD4+ T cells sorted from blood, obtained around week 50, from a patient treated with tofacitinib. The receptors were sampled from a human donor with alopecia areata.

This clone was counted only a few times. This sequence joins TRBV4-3 and TRBJ2-6, with D unresolved. Looked up from germline, CDR1 is LGHNA and CDR2 is YSLEER. The CDR3 is made up of 19 amino acids. V lost 0 bases and J lost 2, with 17 bases in between. CDR3 coding DNA: TGCGCCAGCAGCCAAGATGCTAGGCCGCGTGGGGCTGGGGCCAACGTCCTGACTTTC. Protein sequence: CASSQDARPRGAGANVLTF.

The chain is built from TRBV7-6 and TRBJ2-1; 11 nucleotides line up with TRBD2. The CDR3 totals 17 residues. Germline lookup yields CDR1 SGHVS and CDR2 FNYEAQ. V shed 1 base, J shed 9 bases, and the junction held 11 bases outside the gene matches. Here the CDR3 reads CASSLGSGSGGAGEQFF. DNA for the CDR3: TGTGCCAGCAGCTTAGGGTCGGGTAGCGGGGGGGCTGGTGAGCAGTTCTTC.

Here the CDR3 reads CASSAPGTGVREQYF. The CDR3 DNA sequence: TGTGCCAGCAGTGCCCCCGGGACAGGGGTTCGCGAGCAGTACTTC. The chain combines TRBV9 with TRBJ2-7; 10 bases align to TRBD1. This CDR3 has 15 residues. CDR1 and CDR2 from the germline V gene are SGDLS and YYNGEE. Trimming cost V 5 bases and J 6 bases; bases outside gene matches: 11.

V and J are TRBV30 and TRBJ1-3; 12 bases line up with TRBD1. Trimming removed 0 bases from V and 3 bases from J; junction bases left unmatched: 3. CDR1 is GTSNPN, CDR2 SVGIG, per germline (reference sequence). This CDR3 contains 16 residues. CDR3 amino acids: CAWSVRDRGLGNTIYF. The CDR3 DNA is TGTGCCTGGAGTGTACGGGACAGGGGGCTTGGAAACACCATATATTTT. The whole variable domain, filled in from reference TRBV30 and TRBJ1-3, reads SQTIHQWPATLVQPVGSPLSLECTVEGTSNPNLYWYRQAAGRGLQLLFYSVGIGQISSEVPQNLSASRPQDRQFILSSKKLLLSDSGFYLCAWSVRDRGLGNTIYFGEGSWLTVV.

This chain connects TRBV29-1 to TRBJ1-1; 9 bases align to TRBD1. V lost 3 bases and J lost 3; bases outside the gene matches: 2. CDR3 length equals 13 residues. CDR1 and CDR2 from the germline V gene are SQVTM and ANQGSEA. CDR3 in DNA: TGCAGCGTTGAGGGACAGGGTGACACTGAAGCTTTCTTT. Translated: CSVEGQGDTEAFF.

A few counts support this clone. V usage is TRBV11-2 and J usage is TRBJ2-5, with 9 bases aligning to TRBD1. Germline values: CDR1 SGHAT, CDR2 FQNNGV. V gave up 5 bases and J gave up 5 bases; unmatched junction bases: 9. The CDR3 contains 15 residues. CDR3 sequence: CASSPADRGDETQYF. The DNA for the CDR3 is TGTGCCAGCAGCCCCGCGGACAGGGGAGATGAGACCCAGTACTTC.

This sequence joins TRBV5-1 and TRBJ2-2; D remains unclear. The CDR3 consists of 14 residues. Trimming took 0 bases from V and 1 from J, leaving 4 bases between them. CDR1 and CDR2 from the germline V gene are SGHRS and YFSETQ. The CDR3: CASSLDGNTGELFF. The CDR3 DNA is TGCGCCAGCAGCTTGGACGGGAACACCGGGGAGCTGTTTTTT.

The rearrangement uses TRBV6-5 and TRBJ1-4; D is possibly TRBD1 (6 bases). Germline V lookup: CDR1 MNHEY, CDR2 SVGAGI. The CDR3 runs 14 residues. Trimming took 6 bases from V and 7 from J, leaving 15 bases between them. The CDR3 bases are TGTGCCAGCAGCCCCGGGACATGGGGTGAAAAACTGTTTTTT. It specifies CASSPGTWGEKLFF.

The V gene is TRBV7-8, the J gene TRBJ1-5, with TRBD1 matching over 9 bases. Trimming at V came to 4 bases and at J to 7 bases, leaving 11 bases not matched to a gene. This CDR3 region has 16 residues. Germline CDR1 SGHVS, CDR2 FQNEAQ. The CDR3 DNA is TGTGCCAGCAGCTCCCCGACAGGGGGGCGCGAGCAGCCCCAGCATTTT. Translation: CASSSPTGGREQPQHF.

This clone was seen a few times. The chain joins TRBV11-2 to TRBJ2-7; D is ambiguous. The germline gives CDR1 SGHAT, CDR2 FQNNGV. The CDR3 length is 14 residues. Trimming took off 4 bases at V and 5 bases at J, with 15 bases between the two ends. CDR3 coding DNA: TGTGCCAGCAGCTCCTCGGGTCGGAGTCACGAGCAGTACTTC. The encoded protein is CASSSSGRSHEQYF.

This rearrangement joins TRBV5-1 to TRBJ1-1; no firm D call. The CDR3 loop spans 15 amino acids. CDR1 is SGHRS, CDR2 YFSETQ, per germline. Trimming took 0 bases from V and 1 from J, leaving 10 bases between them. CDR3 sequence (DNA): TGCGCCAGCAGCTTGGTTCGGGGAGGGAACACTGAAGCTTTCTTT. It encodes CASSLVRGGNTEAFF.

The V gene is TRBV30, the J gene TRBJ1-6; D call uncertain. Germline CDR1 reads GTSNPN; CDR2 reads SVGIG (reference sequence). V dropped 1 base and J dropped 0 bases, with 10 bases sitting between them. The CDR3 has 16 residues. The CDR3 coding sequence is TGTGCCTGGAGTGCAAAGGGCGGCTCCTATAATTCACCCCTCCACTTT. Translating it yields CAWSAKGGSYNSPLHF.

With regard to this clone: A much bigger clone sits one base away, suggesting this may be a read error. This chain joins TRBV25-1 and TRBJ1-5; D gene unclear. The germline gives CDR1 MGHDK, CDR2 SYGVNS. The ends were cut back, 3 bases at V and 0 bases at J, with 6 bases in the middle. This CDR3 has 14 amino acids. The CDR3 region is CASSDAHSNQPQHF. The CDR3 DNA reads TGTGCCAGCAGTGATGCACATAGCAATCAGCCCCAGCATTTT.

The chain links TRBV29-1 to TRBJ2-3; 12 nucleotides agree with TRBD2. With 5 bases clipped from V and 4 bases from J, the junction kept 4 bases outside the gene matches. CDR1 and CDR2 (germline): SQVTM, ANQGSEA. This CDR3 comprises 14 residues. The CDR3 DNA is TGCAGCGTTCAGACTAGCGGGGGATCAGATACGCAGTATTTT. Residues: CSVQTSGGSDTQYF.

This clone was counted between two and nine times. The J gene is TRBJ1-3, the V gene TRBV19; possible D gene TRBD1, 6 bases. Germline loops: CDR1 LNHDA, CDR2 SQIVND (reference sequence). Trimming pared 11 bases from V and 8 bases from J, leaving 19 bases between. The CDR3 sequence is 13 residues long. CDR3 bases: TGTGCCGGAAGGGGGAACCCGGAAGACACCATATATTTT. It specifies CAGRGNPEDTIYF.

This clone was found many times. The rearrangement joins TRBV19 to TRBJ2-1, with no clear D. The CDR3 extends over 14 amino acids. Germline lookup yields CDR1 LNHDA and CDR2 SQIVND (reference sequence). The ends were cut back, 9 bases at V and 9 bases at J, with 21 bases in the middle. This chain's CDR3 is CASQTLSAASEQFF. CDR3 in DNA: TGTGCCAGCCAGACCCTCTCGGCTGCTAGTGAGCAGTTCTTC.

Of note for this clone: This specimen includes other DNA sequences encoding the same CDR3. The chain combines TRBV30 with TRBJ1-5; D not certain. Germline V gene lookup returns CDR1 GTSNPN and CDR2 SVGIG (reference sequence). Between the trimmed V and J ends, which lost 1 base and 0 bases, there was a span of 7 bases. This CDR3 is 14 amino acids long. The CDR3 sequence is CAWSADLSNQPQHF. CDR3 nucleotide sequence: TGTGCCTGGAGTGCGGACCTTAGCAATCAGCCCCAGCATTTT. Full variable domain (outside the CDR3, taken from reference TRBV30 and TRBJ1-5): SQTIHQWPATLVQPVGSPLSLECTVEGTSNPNLYWYRQAAGRGLQLLFYSVGIGQISSEVPQNLSASRPQDRQFILSSKKLLLSDSGFYLCAWSADLSNQPQHFGDGTRLSIL.

CDR3 in amino acids: CSVEVQTNANTGELFF. Here the CDR3 DNA reads TGCAGCGTTGAGGTACAGACAAATGCGAACACCGGGGAGCTGTTTTTT. The chain recombines TRBV29-1 with TRBJ2-2; D uncertain. Deletions cut 3 bases from V and 0 bases from J, with 14 bases between. This CDR3 comprises 16 residues. The V gene's germline CDR1 is SQVTM and CDR2 ANQGSEA.

The rearrangement links TRBV6-5 to TRBJ2-5; the match to TRBD1 covers 8 bases. The germline CDR1 and CDR2 sequences are MNHEY and SVGAGI. V shed 2 bases and J 5 bases; nucleotides not matched to a gene: 4. The CDR3 is made up of 14 amino acids. In DNA, the CDR3 is TGTGCCAGCAGTTACGGCGGACAGGGCGAGACCCAGTACTTC. Protein: CASSYGGQGETQYF.

This chain links TRBV29-1 with TRBJ2-3; no definite D call. CDR3 length: 13 amino acids. V was shortened by 2 bases and J by 6 bases, with 12 bases between the two germline ends. In germline, CDR1 is SQVTM, CDR2 ANQGSEA. CDR3 sequence reads: CSVEKRPRDTQYF. The CDR3 DNA reads as TGCAGCGTTGAAAAGAGGCCGCGTGATACGCAGTATTTT.

This sequence joins TRBV29-1 and TRBJ1-1; 9 nucleotides align to TRBD1. This CDR3 has 13 residues. The germline gives CDR1 SQVTM, CDR2 ANQGSEA. The trim removed 6 bases at V and 4 bases at J, leaving 6 bases unmatched. CDR3 protein: CSVQGASATEAFF. The CDR3 nucleotides read TGCAGCGTACAGGGGGCCTCGGCCACTGAAGCTTTCTTT.

V and J are TRBV29-1 and TRBJ2-3; TRBD2 matches 11 bases. This CDR3 contains 16 residues. Germline loops: CDR1 SQVTM, CDR2 ANQGSEA. The V gene end was trimmed by 3 bases and the J gene end by 2 bases; junction bases not matched to a gene: 7. This chain's CDR3 is CSVDDLAGGITDTQYF. CDR3 coding DNA: TGCAGCGTTGATGACCTAGCGGGGGGAATCACAGATACGCAGTATTTT.

The rearrangement uses TRBV29-1 and TRBJ2-5; D remains ambiguous. The V end was cut by 6 bases, the J end by 2 bases, with 16 bases between. This CDR3 comprises 14 residues. CDR1 is SQVTM and CDR2 is ANQGSEA in the germline V gene. The CDR3 DNA follows: TGCAGCGTCGAGGACGGAAAAAATCAAGAGACCCAGTACTTC. The encoded protein is CSVEDGKNQETQYF.

This clone was observed a single time. The chain links TRBV2 to TRBJ2-7, with D perhaps TRBD1 (6 bases). CDR3 length equals 16 residues. The germline V and J ends were trimmed by 7 bases and 1 base, with 20 bases remaining between them. Germline V gives CDR1 SNHLY, CDR2 FYNNEI. The CDR3: CASMKDRAGESYEQYF. The DNA of the CDR3 is TGTGCCAGCATGAAGGATCGAGCAGGGGAGTCCTACGAGCAGTACTTC.

The V and J genes are TRBV4-1 and TRBJ2-3; tentatively, D is TRBD2 (6 bases). The V and J ends lost 4 bases and 9 bases respectively, with 14 bases between them. The germline V gene encodes CDR1 MGHRA and CDR2 YSYEKL. The CDR3 has 13 residues. DNA of the CDR3: TGCGCCAGCAGCCTAGAGGGAGGAGACACGCAGTATTTT. Amino acids: CASSLEGGDTQYF.

V gene TRBV29-1 combines with J gene TRBJ2-1; 8 bases align to TRBD2. V trimming: 1 base; J trimming: 9 bases; junction bases outside the gene matches: 8. Germline V gives CDR1 SQVTM, CDR2 ANQGSEA. The CDR3 runs to 14 residues. The CDR3: CSVEGFGGATEQFF. CDR3 nucleotide sequence: TGCAGCGTTGAAGGCTTCGGGGGGGCCACTGAGCAGTTCTTC.

In this sample, this clone turned up once. The CDR3 protein is CSIQKRGRPYEQYF. CDR3 DNA sequence: TGCAGTATACAAAAGAGGGGACGCCCCTACGAGCAGTACTTC. The gene calls are TRBV29-1 and TRBJ2-7; either TRBD1 or TRBD2 may fit D (5 bases each). This CDR3 has 14 residues. Germline V gene sequence: CDR1 SQVTM, CDR2 ANQGSEA.

V and J are TRBV29-1 and TRBJ2-2; 7 nucleotides align to TRBD1. Unmatched junction bases numbered 3, after V lost 2 bases and J lost 3 bases. The germline gives CDR1 SQVTM, CDR2 ANQGSEA. There are 14 residues in the CDR3. CDR3 amino acids: CSVEIQGHTGELFF. As DNA, the CDR3 is TGCAGCGTTGAAATACAGGGGCACACCGGGGAGCTGTTTTTT.

The J gene is TRBJ2-1, the V gene TRBV27; 9 nucleotides match TRBD1. V trimming: 3 bases; J trimming: 10 bases; junction bases outside the gene matches: 10. Germline CDR1 and CDR2: MNHEY and SMNVEV (reference sequence). The CDR3 runs to 15 residues. The CDR3 sequence: CASSLGTGWGQEQFF. In DNA form, the CDR3 reads TGTGCCAGCAGTTTGGGGACAGGGTGGGGGCAGGAGCAGTTCTTC.